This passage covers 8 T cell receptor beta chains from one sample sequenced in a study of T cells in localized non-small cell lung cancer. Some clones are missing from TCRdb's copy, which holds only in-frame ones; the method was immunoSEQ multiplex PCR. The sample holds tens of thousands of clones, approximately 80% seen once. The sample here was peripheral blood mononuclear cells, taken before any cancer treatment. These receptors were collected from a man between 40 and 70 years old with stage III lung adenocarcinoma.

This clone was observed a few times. CDR3 protein: CASSPEGSTEAFF. DNA for the CDR3: TGTGCCAGTAGCCCCGAAGGGAGCACTGAAGCTTTCTTT. The V call is TRBV19, the J call TRBJ1-1; D remains ambiguous. V was cut by 6 bases and J by 4 bases, with 12 bases left in between. Germline-derived CDR1 and CDR2 are LNHDA and SQIVND (reference sequence). This CDR3 is built from 13 residues.

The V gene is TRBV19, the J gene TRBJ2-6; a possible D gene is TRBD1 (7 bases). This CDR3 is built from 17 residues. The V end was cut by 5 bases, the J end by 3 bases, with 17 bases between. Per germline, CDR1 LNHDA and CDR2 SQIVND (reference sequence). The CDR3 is CASSSEEGAIGANVLTF. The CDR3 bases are TGTGCCAGTAGTTCAGAGGAGGGGGCAATTGGGGCCAACGTCCTGACTTTC.

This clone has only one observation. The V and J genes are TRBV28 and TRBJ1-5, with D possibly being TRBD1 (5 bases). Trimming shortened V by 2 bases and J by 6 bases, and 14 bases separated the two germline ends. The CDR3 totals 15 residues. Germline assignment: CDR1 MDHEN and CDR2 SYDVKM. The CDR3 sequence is CASSLSREGSQPQHF. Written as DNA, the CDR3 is TGTGCCAGCAGTTTAAGCAGGGAGGGCTCTCAGCCCCAGCATTTT.

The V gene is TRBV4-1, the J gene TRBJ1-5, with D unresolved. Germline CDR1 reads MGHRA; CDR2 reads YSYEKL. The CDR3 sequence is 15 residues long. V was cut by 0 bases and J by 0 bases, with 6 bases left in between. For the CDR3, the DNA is TGCGCCAGCAGCCAAGAGACCCATAGCAATCAGCCCCAGCATTTT. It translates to CASSQETHSNQPQHF.

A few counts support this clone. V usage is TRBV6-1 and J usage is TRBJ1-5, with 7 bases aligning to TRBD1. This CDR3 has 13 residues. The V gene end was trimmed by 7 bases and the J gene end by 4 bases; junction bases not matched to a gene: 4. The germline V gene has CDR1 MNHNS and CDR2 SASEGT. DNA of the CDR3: TGTGCCAGCAAGGACAGGAGGAATCAGCCCCAGCATTTT. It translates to CASKDRRNQPQHF.

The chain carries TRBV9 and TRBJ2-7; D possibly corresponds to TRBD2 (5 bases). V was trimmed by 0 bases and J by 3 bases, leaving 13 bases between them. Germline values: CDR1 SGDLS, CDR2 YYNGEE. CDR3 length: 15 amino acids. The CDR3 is CASSVGPSGNYEQYF. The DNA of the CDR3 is TGTGCCAGCAGCGTAGGACCCAGCGGTAACTACGAGCAGTACTTC.

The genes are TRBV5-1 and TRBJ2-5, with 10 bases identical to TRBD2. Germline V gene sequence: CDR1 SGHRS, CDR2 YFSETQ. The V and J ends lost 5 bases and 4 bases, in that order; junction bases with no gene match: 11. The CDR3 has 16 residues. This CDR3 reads CASRRASGSAGETQYF. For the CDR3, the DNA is TGCGCCAGCAGGCGGGCTAGCGGGAGTGCGGGAGAGACCCAGTACTTC.

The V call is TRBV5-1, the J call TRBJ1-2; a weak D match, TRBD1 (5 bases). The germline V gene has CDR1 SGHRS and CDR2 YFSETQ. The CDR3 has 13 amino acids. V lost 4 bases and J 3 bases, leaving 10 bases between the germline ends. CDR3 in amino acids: CASSAGGDYGYTF. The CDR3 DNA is TGCGCCAGCAGCGCCGGGGGGGACTATGGCTACACCTTC.